The next 12 T cell receptor beta chains were all read from a single sample in a study of blood T cells in healthy people across ages. Using a J-beta primer mix together with a sample-barcoded 5' primer, a second PCR was run for about 6 to 12 cycles. TCRdb fed the 5' RACE reads into MiXCR, producing one record per CDR3 protein. The sample shows approximately 850,000 distinct CDR3 sequences, 40% to 50% of them seen only once. Sample: blood. All receptors come from a man aged 60-69 years in good health.

The count of this clonotype is one. Sequence at one end of the junction differs from germline and may be a read error. This sequence joins TRBV3-1 and TRBJ2-7; D remains ambiguous. CDR3 length: 14 amino acids. The germline V gene has CDR1 LGHDT and CDR2 YNNKEL (reference sequence). The CDR3 here is CASSQALTAYVQYF. As DNA, the CDR3 is TGTGCCAGCAGCCAAGCGCTCACCGCCTACGTGCAGTACTTC.

The rearrangement links TRBV18 to TRBJ1-1; D may be TRBD1 (6 bases). The CDR3 runs 15 residues. Germline V gene data show CDR1 as KGHSH and CDR2 as LQKENI. V lost 3 bases, J lost 8 bases, and 19 bases lay in between. The CDR3 sequence: CASSPNGQRAREAFF. CDR3 coding DNA: TGTGCCAGCTCACCGAATGGACAGCGGGCCCGAGAAGCTTTCTTT.

This clonotype turned up a few times. The rearrangement joins TRBV12-3 or TRBV12-4 to TRBJ2-3; D is unresolved. V was clipped by 6 bases and J by 2 bases, with 9 bases between them. This CDR3 is built from 13 residues. The CDR3 here is CASRGSHTDTQYF. Written as DNA, the CDR3 is TGTGCCAGCAGAGGCTCCCACACAGATACGCAGTATTTT.

The chain couples TRBV3-1 to TRBJ1-4; unclear D gene. Germline CDR1 reads LGHDT; CDR2 reads YNNKEL (reference sequence). Between the trimmed V and J ends, which lost 2 bases and 7 bases, there was a span of 2 bases. The CDR3 is 11 residues long. The chain's CDR3 is CASSQFEKLFF. The CDR3 DNA reads TGTGCCAGCAGCCAATTTGAAAAACTGTTTTTT.

This clonotype turned up a few times. This chain uses TRBV5-6 with TRBJ2-5; D might be TRBD1 (5 bases). Per the germline V gene, CDR1 is SGHDT and CDR2 is YYEEEE. Trimming left V 4 bases short and J 3 bases short, with 10 bases between. CDR3 length equals 13 residues. CDR3 in amino acids: CASSMTDKETQYF. CDR3 bases: TGTGCCAGCAGCATGACAGACAAAGAGACCCAGTACTTC. Looking up the rest from reference TRBV5-6 and TRBJ2-5 gives the full variable domain: DAGVTQSPTHLIKTRGQQVTLRCSPKSGHDTVSWYQQALGQGPQFIFQYYEEEERQRGNFPDRFSGHQFPNYSSELNVNALLLGDSALYLCASSMTDKETQYFGPGTRLLVL.

This clonotype was seen a few times. The rearrangement uses TRBV6-2 or TRBV6-3 and TRBJ2-3, with D possibly being TRBD1 (6 bases). Germline values: CDR1 MNHEY, CDR2 SVGEGT. Trimming left V 6 bases short and J 2 bases short, with 12 bases between. The CDR3 has 14 residues. The CDR3 protein is CASSNRDHTDTQYF. The CDR3 nucleotides are TGTGCCAGCAGCAACAGGGATCACACAGATACGCAGTATTTT.

V is TRBV4-1 and J is TRBJ2-7; a possible D gene is TRBD2 (6 bases). Germline lookup yields CDR1 MGHRA and CDR2 YSYEKL. The germline V and J ends were trimmed by 3 bases and 0 bases, with 12 bases remaining between them. This CDR3 has 15 residues. CDR3 protein: CASSQEGIGSYEQYF. CDR3 in DNA: TGCGCCAGCAGCCAGGAGGGGATAGGCTCCTACGAGCAGTACTTC.

This clonotype was picked up a small number of times. The chain links TRBV7-9 to TRBJ2-7; D may be TRBD1 (5 bases). Germline V gene sequence: CDR1 SEHNR, CDR2 FQNEAQ (reference sequence). V lost 5 bases, J lost 0 bases, and 17 bases lay in between. This CDR3 is built from 16 residues. CDR3: CASSLTTGVRSYEQYF. For the CDR3, the DNA is TGTGCCAGCAGCCTAACCACAGGTGTTCGCTCCTACGAGCAGTACTTC.

V is TRBV18 and J is TRBJ1-1, with TRBD1 matching over 7 bases. Trimming removed 6 bases from V and 7 bases from J; junction bases left unmatched: 11. The CDR3 is made up of 14 amino acids. CDR1 KGHSH and CDR2 LQKENI come from the germline V gene. CDR3 residues: CASSPRTGGYEAFF. The CDR3 region has the DNA TGTGCCAGCTCCCCCCGGACAGGAGGTTATGAAGCTTTCTTT.

The chain couples TRBV6-2 or TRBV6-3 to TRBJ1-1, with no clear D. Trimming removed 6 bases from V and 1 base from J, with 12 bases in between. CDR1 and CDR2 from the germline V gene are MNHEY and SVGEGT. This CDR3 contains 14 residues. The CDR3 DNA reads as TGTGCCAGCAGCCTGCGGAGGTCGAACACTGAAGCTTTCTTT. It specifies CASSLRRSNTEAFF.

The J gene is TRBJ2-5, the V gene TRBV3-1; D gene unclear. V was pared by 3 bases and J by 0 bases, with 8 bases between. Germline V gene sequence: CDR1 LGHDT, CDR2 YNNKEL (reference sequence). The length of the CDR3 is 14 residues. The CDR3 spells CASSHRAYQETQYF. Here the CDR3 DNA reads TGTGCCAGCAGCCATCGGGCGTACCAAGAGACCCAGTACTTC.

The chain carries TRBV4-1 and TRBJ1-4; D unclear. In germline, CDR1 is MGHRA, CDR2 YSYEKL. V lost 1 base and J lost 0, with 15 bases in between. CDR3 length: 18 residues. For the CDR3, the DNA is TGCGCCAGCAGCCAAGGAGGCAGCTCAAAGGCAACTAATGAAAAACTGTTTTTT. It translates to CASSQGGSSKATNEKLFF.